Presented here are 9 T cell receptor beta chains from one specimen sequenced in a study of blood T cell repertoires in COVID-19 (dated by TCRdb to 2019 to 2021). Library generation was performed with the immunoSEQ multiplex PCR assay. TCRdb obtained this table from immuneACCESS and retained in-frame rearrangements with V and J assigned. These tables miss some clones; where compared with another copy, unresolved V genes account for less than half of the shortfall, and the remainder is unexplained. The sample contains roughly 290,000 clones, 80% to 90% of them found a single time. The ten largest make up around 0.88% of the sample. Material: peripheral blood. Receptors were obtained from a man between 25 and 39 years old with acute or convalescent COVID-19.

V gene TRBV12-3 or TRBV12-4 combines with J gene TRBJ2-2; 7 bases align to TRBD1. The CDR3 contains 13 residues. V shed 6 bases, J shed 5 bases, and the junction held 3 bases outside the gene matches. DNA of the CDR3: TGTGCCAGCAGATTGACAGGGACCGGGGAGCTGTTTTTT. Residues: CASRLTGTGELFF.

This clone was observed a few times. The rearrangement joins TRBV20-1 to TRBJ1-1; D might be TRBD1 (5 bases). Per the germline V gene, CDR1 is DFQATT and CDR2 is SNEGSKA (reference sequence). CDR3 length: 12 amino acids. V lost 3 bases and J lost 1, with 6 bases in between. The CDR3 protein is CSASRGNTEAFF. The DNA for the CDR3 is TGCAGTGCTAGTAGGGGGAACACTGAAGCTTTCTTT.

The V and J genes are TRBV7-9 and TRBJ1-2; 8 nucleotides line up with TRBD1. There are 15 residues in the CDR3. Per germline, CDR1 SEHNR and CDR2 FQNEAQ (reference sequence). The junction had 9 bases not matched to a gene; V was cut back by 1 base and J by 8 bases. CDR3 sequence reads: CASSLGETGVEGYTF. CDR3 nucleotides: TGTGCCAGCAGCTTAGGGGAGACAGGGGTTGAGGGCTACACCTTC.

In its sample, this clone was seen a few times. The CDR3 nucleotides are TGTGCCAGTAGTTACATCCGGGGAACGAAATCAAACTATGGCTACACCTTC. This translates into CASSYIRGTKSNYGYTF. This chain joins TRBV19 and TRBJ1-2; no clear D gene. V was cut by 5 bases and J by 2 bases, with 21 bases left in between. This CDR3 is built from 17 residues. Germline V gives CDR1 LNHDA, CDR2 SQIVND (reference sequence).

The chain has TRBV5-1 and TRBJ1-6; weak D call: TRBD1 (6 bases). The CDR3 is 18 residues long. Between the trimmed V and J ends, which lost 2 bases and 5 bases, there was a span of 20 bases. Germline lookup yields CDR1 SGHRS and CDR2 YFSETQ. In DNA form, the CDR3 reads TGCGCCAGCAGCTTATCCCCGGGAGGGACACTGGATAATTCACCCCTCCACTTT. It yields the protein CASSLSPGGTLDNSPLHF. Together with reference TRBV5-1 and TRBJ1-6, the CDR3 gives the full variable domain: KAGVTQTPRYLIKTRGQQVTLSCSPISGHRSVSWYQQTPGQGLQFLFEYFSETQRNKGNFPGRFSGRQFSNSRSEMNVSTLELGDSALYLCASSLSPGGTLDNSPLHFGNGTRLTVT.

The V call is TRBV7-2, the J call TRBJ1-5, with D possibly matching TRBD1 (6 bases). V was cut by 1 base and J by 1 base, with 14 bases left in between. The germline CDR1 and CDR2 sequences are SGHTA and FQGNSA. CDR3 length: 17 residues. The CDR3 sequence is CASSLGRGWVSNQPQHF. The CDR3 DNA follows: TGTGCCAGCAGCTTAGGCAGGGGATGGGTAAGCAATCAGCCCCAGCATTTT.

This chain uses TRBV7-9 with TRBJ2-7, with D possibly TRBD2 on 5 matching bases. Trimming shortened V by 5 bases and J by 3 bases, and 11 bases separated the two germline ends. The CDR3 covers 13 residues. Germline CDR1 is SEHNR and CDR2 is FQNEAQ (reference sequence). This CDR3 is CASSTRADYEQYF. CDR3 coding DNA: TGTGCCAGCAGCACGAGGGCAGACTACGAGCAGTACTTC.

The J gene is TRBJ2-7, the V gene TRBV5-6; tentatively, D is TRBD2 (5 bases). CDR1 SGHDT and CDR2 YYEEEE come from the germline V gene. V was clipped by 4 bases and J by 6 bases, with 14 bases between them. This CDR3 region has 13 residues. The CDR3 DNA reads TGTGCCAGCAGCCCCGTCGGGGTTCGCGAGCAGTACTTC. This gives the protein CASSPVGVREQYF.

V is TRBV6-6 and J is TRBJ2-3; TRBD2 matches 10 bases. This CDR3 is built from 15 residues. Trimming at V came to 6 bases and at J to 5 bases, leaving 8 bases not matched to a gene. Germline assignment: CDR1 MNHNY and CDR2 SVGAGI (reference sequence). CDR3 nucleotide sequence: TGTGCCAGCAGCCCTAGCGGGAGTTCGGTAGATACGCAGTATTTT. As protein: CASSPSGSSVDTQYF.